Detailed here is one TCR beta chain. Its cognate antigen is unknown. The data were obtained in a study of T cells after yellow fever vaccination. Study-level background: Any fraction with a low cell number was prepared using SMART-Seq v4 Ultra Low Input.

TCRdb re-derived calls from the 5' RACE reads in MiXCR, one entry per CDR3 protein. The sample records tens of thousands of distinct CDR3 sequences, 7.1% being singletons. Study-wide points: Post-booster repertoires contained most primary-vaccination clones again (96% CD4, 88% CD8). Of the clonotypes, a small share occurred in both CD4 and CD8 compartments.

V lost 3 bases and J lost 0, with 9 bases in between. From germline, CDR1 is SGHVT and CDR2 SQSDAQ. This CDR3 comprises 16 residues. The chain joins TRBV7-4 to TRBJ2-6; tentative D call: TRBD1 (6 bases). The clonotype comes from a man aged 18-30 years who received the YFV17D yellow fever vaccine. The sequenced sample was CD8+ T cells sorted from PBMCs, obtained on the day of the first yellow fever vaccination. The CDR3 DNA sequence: TGTGCCAGCAGCTTGGACAGATTCTCTGGGGCCAACGTCCTGACTTTC. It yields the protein CASSLDRFSGANVLTF.